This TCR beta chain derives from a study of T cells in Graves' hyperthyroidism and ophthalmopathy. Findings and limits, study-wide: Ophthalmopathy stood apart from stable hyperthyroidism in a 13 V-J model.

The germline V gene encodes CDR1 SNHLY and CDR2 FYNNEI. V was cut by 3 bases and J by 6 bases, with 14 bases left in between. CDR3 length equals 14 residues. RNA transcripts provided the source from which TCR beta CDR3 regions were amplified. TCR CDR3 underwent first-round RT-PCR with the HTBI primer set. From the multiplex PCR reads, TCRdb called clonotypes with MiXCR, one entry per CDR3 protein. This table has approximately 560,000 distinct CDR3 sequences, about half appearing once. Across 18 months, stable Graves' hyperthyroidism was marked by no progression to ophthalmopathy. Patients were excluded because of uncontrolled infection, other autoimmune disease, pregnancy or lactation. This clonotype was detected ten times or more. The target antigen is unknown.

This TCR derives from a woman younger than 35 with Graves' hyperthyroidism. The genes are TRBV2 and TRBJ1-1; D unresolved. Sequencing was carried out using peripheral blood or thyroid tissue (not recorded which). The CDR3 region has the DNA TGTGCCAGCAGTGATGGGCAGCACATTTCTGAAGCTTTCTTT. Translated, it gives CASSDGQHISEAFF.